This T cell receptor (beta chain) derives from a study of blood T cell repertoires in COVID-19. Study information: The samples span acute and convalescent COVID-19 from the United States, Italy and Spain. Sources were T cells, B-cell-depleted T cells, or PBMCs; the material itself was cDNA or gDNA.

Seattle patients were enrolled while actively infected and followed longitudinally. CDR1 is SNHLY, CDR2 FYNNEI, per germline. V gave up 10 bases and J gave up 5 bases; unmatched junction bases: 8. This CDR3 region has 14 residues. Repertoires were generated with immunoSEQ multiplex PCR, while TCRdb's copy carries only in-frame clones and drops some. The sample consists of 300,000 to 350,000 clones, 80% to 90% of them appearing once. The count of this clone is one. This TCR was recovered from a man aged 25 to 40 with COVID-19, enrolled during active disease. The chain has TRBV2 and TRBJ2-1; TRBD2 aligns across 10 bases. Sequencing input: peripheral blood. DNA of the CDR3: TGTGCCACGCTTCTAGCGGGGGCACACAATGAGCAGTTCTTC. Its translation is CATLLAGAHNEQFF.